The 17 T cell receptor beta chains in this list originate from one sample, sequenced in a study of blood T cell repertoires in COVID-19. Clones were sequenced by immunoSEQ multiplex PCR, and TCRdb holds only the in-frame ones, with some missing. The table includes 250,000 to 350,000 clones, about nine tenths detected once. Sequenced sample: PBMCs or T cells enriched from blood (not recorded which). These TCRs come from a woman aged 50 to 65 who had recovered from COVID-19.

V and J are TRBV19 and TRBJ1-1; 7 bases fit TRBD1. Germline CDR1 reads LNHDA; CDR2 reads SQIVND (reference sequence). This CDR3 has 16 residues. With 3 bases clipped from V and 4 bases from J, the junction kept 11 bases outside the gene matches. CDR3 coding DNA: TGTGCCAGTAGTATGAGGAACAGGGGAGGATTCACTGAAGCTTTCTTT. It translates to CASSMRNRGGFTEAFF. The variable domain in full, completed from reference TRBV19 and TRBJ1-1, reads DGGITQSPKYLFRKEGQNVTLSCEQNLNHDAMYWYRQDPGQGLRLIYYSQIVNDFQKGDIAEGYSVSREKKESFPLTVTSAQKNPTAFYLCASSMRNRGGFTEAFFGQGTRLTVV.

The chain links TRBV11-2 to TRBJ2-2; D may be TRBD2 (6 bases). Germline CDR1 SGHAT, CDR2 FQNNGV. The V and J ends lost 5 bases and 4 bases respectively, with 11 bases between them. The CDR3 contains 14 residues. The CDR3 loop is CASSPGLRTGELFF. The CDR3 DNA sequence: TGTGCCAGCAGCCCGGGACTGCGCACCGGGGAGCTGTTTTTT. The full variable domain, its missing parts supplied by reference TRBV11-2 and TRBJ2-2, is EAGVAQSPRYKIIEKRQSVAFWCNPISGHATLYWYQQILGQGPKLLIQFQNNGVVDDSQLPKDRFSAERLKGVDSTLKIQPAKLEDSAVYLCASSPGLRTGELFFGEGSRLTVL.

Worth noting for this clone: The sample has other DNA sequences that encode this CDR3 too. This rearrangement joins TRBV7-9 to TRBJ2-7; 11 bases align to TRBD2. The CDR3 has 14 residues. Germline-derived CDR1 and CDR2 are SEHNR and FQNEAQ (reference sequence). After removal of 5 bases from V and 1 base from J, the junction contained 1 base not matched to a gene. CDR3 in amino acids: CASSRTSGSYEQYF. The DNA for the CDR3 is TGTGCCAGCAGCCGGACTAGCGGGTCCTACGAGCAGTACTTC.

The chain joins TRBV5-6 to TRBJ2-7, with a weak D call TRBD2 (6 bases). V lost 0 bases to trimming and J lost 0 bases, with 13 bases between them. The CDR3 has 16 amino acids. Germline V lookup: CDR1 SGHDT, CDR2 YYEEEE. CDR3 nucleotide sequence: TGTGCCAGCAGCTTGGAAAAGGGGAGGAGCTCCTACGAGCAGTACTTC. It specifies CASSLEKGRSSYEQYF.

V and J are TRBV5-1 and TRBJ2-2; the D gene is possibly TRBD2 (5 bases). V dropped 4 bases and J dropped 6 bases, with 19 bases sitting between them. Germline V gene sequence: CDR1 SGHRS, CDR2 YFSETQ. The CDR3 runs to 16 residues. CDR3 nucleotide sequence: TGCGCCAGCAGCCCCACGTCTAGCACAAGGGCCGGGGAGCTGTTTTTT. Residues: CASSPTSSTRAGELFF.

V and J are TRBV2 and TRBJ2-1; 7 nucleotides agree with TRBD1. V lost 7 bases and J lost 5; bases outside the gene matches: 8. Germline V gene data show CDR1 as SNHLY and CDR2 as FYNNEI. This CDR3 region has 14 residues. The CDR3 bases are TGTGCCAGCATTTTCGGGACAGAAAACAATGAGCAGTTCTTC. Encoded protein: CASIFGTENNEQFF.

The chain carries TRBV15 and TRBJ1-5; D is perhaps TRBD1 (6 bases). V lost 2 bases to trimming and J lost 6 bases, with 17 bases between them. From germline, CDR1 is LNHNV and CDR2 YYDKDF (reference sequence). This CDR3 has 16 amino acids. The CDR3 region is CATSRSGRGASQPQHF. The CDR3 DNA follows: TGTGCCACCAGCAGAAGCGGGAGGGGGGCCTCTCAGCCCCAGCATTTT.

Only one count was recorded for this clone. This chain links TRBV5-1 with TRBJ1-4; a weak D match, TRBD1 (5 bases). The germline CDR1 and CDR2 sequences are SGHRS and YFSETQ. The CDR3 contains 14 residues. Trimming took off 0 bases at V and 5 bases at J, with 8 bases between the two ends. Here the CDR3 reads CASSLGQQNEKLFF. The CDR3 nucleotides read TGCGCCAGCAGCTTGGGACAGCAGAATGAAAAACTGTTTTTT.

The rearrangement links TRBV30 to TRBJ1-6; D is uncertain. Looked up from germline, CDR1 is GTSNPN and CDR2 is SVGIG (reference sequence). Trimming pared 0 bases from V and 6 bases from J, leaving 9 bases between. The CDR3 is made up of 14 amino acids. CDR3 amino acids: CAWSVPLVNSPLHF. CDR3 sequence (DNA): TGTGCCTGGAGTGTACCACTGGTTAATTCACCCCTCCACTTT.

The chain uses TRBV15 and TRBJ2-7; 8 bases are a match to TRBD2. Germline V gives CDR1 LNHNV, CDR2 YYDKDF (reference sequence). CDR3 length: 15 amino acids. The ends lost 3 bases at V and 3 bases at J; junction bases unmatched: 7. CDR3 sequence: CATSSISGSIYEQYF. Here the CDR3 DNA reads TGTGCCACCAGCAGTATAAGCGGGAGCATCTACGAGCAGTACTTC.

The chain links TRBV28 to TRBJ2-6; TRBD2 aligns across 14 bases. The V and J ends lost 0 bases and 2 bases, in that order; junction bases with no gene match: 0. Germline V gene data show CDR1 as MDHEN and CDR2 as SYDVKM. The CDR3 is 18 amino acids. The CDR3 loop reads CASSLWGLAGAGANVLTF. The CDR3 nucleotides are TGTGCCAGCAGTTTATGGGGACTAGCGGGAGCTGGGGCCAACGTCCTGACTTTC.

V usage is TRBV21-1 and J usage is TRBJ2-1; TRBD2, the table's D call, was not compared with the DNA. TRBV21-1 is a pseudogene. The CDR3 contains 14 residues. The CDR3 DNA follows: TGTGCCAGCCGTAGCGGGAGGCACTACAATGAGCAGTTCTTC. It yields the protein CASRSGRHYNEQFF.

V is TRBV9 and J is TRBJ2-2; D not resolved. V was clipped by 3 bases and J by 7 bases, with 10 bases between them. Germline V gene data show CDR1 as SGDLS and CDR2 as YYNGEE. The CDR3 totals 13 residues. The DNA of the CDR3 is TGTGCCAGCAGCGCCCGGTACGGCGGGGAGCTGTTTTTT. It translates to CASSARYGGELFF. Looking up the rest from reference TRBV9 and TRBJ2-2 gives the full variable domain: DSGVTQTPKHLITATGQRVTLRCSPRSGDLSVYWYQQSLDQGLQFLIQYYNGEERAKGNILERFSAQQFPDLHSELNLSSLELGDSALYFCASSARYGGELFFGEGSRLTVL.

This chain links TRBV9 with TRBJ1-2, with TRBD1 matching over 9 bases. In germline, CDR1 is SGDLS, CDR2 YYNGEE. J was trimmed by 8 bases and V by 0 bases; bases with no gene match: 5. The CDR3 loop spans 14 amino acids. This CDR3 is CASSVAQQGAGYTF. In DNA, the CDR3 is TGTGCCAGCAGCGTAGCTCAACAGGGGGCGGGCTACACCTTC.

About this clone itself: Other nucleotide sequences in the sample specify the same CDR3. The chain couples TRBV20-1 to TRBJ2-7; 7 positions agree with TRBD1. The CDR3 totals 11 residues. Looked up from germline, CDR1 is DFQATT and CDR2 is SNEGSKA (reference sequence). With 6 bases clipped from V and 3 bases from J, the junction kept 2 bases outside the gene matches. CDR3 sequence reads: CSARDSYEQYF. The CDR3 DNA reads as TGCAGTGCCAGGGACAGCTACGAGCAGTACTTC.

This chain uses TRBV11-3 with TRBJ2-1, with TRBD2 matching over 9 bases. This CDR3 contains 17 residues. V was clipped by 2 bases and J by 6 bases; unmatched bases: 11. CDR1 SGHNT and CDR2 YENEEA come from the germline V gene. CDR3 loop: CASSLSSMRGRANEQFF. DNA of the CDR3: TGTGCCAGCAGCTTATCGTCAATGCGCGGGAGGGCCAATGAGCAGTTCTTC.

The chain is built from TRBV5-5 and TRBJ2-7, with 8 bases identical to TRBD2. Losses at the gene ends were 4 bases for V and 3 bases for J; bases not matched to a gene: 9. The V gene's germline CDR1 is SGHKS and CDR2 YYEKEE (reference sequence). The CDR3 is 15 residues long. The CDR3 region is CASSLAGTRSYEQYF. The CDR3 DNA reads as TGTGCCAGCAGCCTAGCCGGGACTAGAAGCTACGAGCAGTACTTC.